One sample yielded the 21 T cell receptor beta chains listed below, sequenced in a study of cytomegalovirus exposure and HLA in healthy donors. This PCR relied on a set of 60 Vbeta primers and 13 Jbeta primers. Assay used: immunoSEQ multiplex PCR; TCRdb lists only in-frame clones, some missing. The sample holds approximately 100,000 clones, around 80% seen once. Sequencing was carried out using PBMCs. These receptors came from a man aged 60 to 75 in good health and CMV-seropositive.

V usage is TRBV2 and J usage is TRBJ2-7; a possible D gene is TRBD1 (6 bases). Between the trimmed V and J ends, which lost 6 bases and 9 bases, there was a span of 18 bases. This CDR3 spans 13 amino acids. Germline lookup yields CDR1 SNHLY and CDR2 FYNNEI. The CDR3 sequence: CASSDDRRSAQYF. The CDR3 DNA sequence: TGTGCCAGCAGCGACGACAGGAGGTCCGCGCAGTACTTC.

V is TRBV29-1 and J is TRBJ1-2; 8 bases fit TRBD1. Germline assignment: CDR1 SQVTM and CDR2 ANQGSEA. CDR3 length equals 12 residues. V was clipped by 8 bases and J by 2 bases; unmatched bases: 4. The CDR3 DNA is TGCAGCACACGGACAGGGAACTATGGCTACACCTTC. Translated: CSTRTGNYGYTF.

The CDR3 loop is CASSSNPEGNGYTF. CDR3 nucleotides: TGCGCCAGCAGCTCGAACCCGGAGGGAAATGGCTACACCTTC. V usage is TRBV5-1 and J usage is TRBJ1-2, with unresolved D. This CDR3 spans 14 amino acids. V lost 3 bases and J lost 6, with 15 bases in between. Per the germline V gene, CDR1 is SGHRS and CDR2 is YFSETQ.

This rearrangement joins TRBV7-9 to TRBJ2-7, with a weak D call TRBD1 (5 bases). This CDR3 region has 14 residues. Germline loops: CDR1 SEHNR, CDR2 FQNEAQ (reference sequence). Trimming pared 5 bases from V and 1 base from J, leaving 12 bases between. The CDR3 loop reads CASSPGRQSYEQYF. The CDR3 bases are TGTGCCAGCAGCCCAGGGCGGCAGTCCTACGAGCAGTACTTC.

The genes are TRBV5-8 and TRBJ1-2; TRBD1 is a possible D gene (6 bases). V lost 0 bases, J lost 3 bases, and 12 bases lay in between. There are 15 residues in the CDR3. Germline CDR1 is SGHTS and CDR2 is YDEGEE. The CDR3 loop reads CASSLVDRLDYGYTF. The CDR3 DNA follows: TGTGCCAGCAGCTTGGTAGACAGGCTCGACTATGGCTACACCTTC.

This chain connects TRBV6-5 to TRBJ1-1; 11 bases are shared with TRBD1. Germline V gene lookup returns CDR1 MNHEY and CDR2 SVGAGI. The junction had 4 bases not matched to a gene; V was cut back by 6 bases and J by 1 base. CDR3 length: 15 amino acids. The CDR3 spells CASRADRGRNTEAFF. CDR3 nucleotide sequence: TGTGCCAGCAGGGCGGACAGGGGGCGGAACACTGAAGCTTTCTTT.

The J gene is TRBJ1-4, the V gene TRBV7-2; TRBD1 agrees at 9 bases. J lost 5 bases, V lost 4 bases, and 2 bases had no gene match. This CDR3 has 14 residues. Per germline, CDR1 SGHTA and CDR2 FQGNSA. The CDR3 is CASSYDRGNEKLFF. CDR3 in DNA: TGTGCCAGCAGCTACGACAGGGGGAATGAAAAACTGTTTTTT.

V usage is TRBV18 and J usage is TRBJ1-1, with TRBD1 identical over 8 bases. The V gene's germline CDR1 is KGHSH and CDR2 LQKENI. The CDR3 is 15 amino acids. Trimming took 2 bases from V and 11 from J; bases not matched to a gene: 13. CDR3 residues: CASSPASDRAVKAFF. CDR3 in DNA: TGTGCCAGCTCACCAGCTTCGGACAGGGCTGTTAAGGCTTTCTTT.

The DNA of the CDR3 is TGTGCCAGCAGCGTAGGGGGCAGGGAGGTCTCTGGGGCCAACGTCCTGACTTTC. Protein product: CASSVGGREVSGANVLTF. The V call is TRBV9, the J call TRBJ2-6; tentatively, D is TRBD2 (6 bases). In germline, CDR1 is SGDLS, CDR2 YYNGEE. The CDR3 loop spans 18 amino acids. The ends were cut back, 0 bases at V and 0 bases at J, with 13 bases in the middle.

The rearrangement links TRBV6-1 to TRBJ2-7, with 9 bases identical to TRBD1. The CDR3 contains 15 residues. Germline CDR1 is MNHNS and CDR2 is SASEGT. Trimming removed 6 bases from V and 4 bases from J; junction bases left unmatched: 10. CDR3 sequence: CASSPTGTGRYEQYF. CDR3 in DNA: TGTGCCAGCAGCCCAACCGGGACAGGGAGGTACGAGCAGTACTTC.

This clone has only a few counts. This chain joins TRBV27 and TRBJ1-4, with D possibly matching TRBD1 (6 bases). V was clipped by 0 bases and J by 8 bases, with 7 bases between them. There are 13 residues in the CDR3. CDR1 is MNHEY, CDR2 SMNVEV, per germline (reference sequence). Here the CDR3 reads CASSLSRGEKLFF. CDR3 sequence (DNA): TGTGCCAGCAGTTTATCTAGGGGGGAAAAACTGTTTTTT.

This chain uses TRBV2 with TRBJ1-4, with D possibly TRBD1 on 5 matching bases. CDR3 length: 16 amino acids. Trimming stripped 10 bases from V and 0 bases from J, with 18 bases between. Germline lookup yields CDR1 SNHLY and CDR2 FYNNEI. The CDR3 region is CATEGQGLTTNEKLFF. CDR3 coding DNA: TGTGCCACCGAGGGTCAGGGACTCACAACTAATGAAAAACTGTTTTTT.

This clone was recorded a few times. The chain has TRBV6-1 and TRBJ1-5, with a tentative D call TRBD1 (5 bases). The germline V and J ends were trimmed by 7 bases and 15 bases, with 16 bases remaining between them. There are 11 residues in the CDR3. Germline CDR1 and CDR2: MNHNS and SASEGT. CDR3 DNA: TGTGCCAGCATATTGGACAAGGTATGGCATTTT. Translation: CASILDKVWHF.

V usage is TRBV7-3 and J usage is TRBJ2-2, with D possibly matching TRBD2 (7 bases). The CDR3 is 15 residues long. Germline CDR1 reads SGHTA; CDR2 reads FQGTGA. The V end lost 5 bases, the J end lost 3 bases, and 13 bases lay between the germline ends. The CDR3 region is CASSLKGGHTGELFF. CDR3 sequence (DNA): TGTGCCAGCAGCCTAAAGGGGGGGCACACCGGGGAGCTGTTTTTT.

The gene calls are TRBV4-3 and TRBJ1-4; possibly TRBD1 for D (6 bases). Trimming cost V 1 base and J 4 bases, with 13 bases left between them. Germline CDR1 is LGHNA and CDR2 is YSLEER. The CDR3 length is 16 residues. Written as DNA, the CDR3 is TGCGCCAGCAGCCAAGGGTCCGGACAGCGTAATGAAAAACTGTTTTTT. Protein sequence: CASSQGSGQRNEKLFF.

The chain employs TRBV6-1 and TRBJ2-1, with a tentative D call TRBD2 (7 bases). CDR3 length: 10 amino acids. Germline V CDR1 and CDR2: MNHNS, SASEGT. CDR3 loop: CAGGVNEQFF. The CDR3 DNA follows: TGTGCAGGGGGGGTCAATGAGCAGTTCTTC.

This chain connects TRBV5-7 to TRBJ2-5; 10 bases map to TRBD1. Gene TRBJ2-7 matches the end of the DNA better, so the J call may be wrong. TRBV5-7 falls under the ORF class, with uncertain function. The CDR3 is 14 residues long. CDR3 sequence reads: CASSLRDRGREQYF. The CDR3 nucleotides are TGTGCCAGCAGCTTGAGGGACAGGGGACGCGAGCAGTACTTC.

The gene calls are TRBV4-1 and TRBJ2-3, with no clear D. This CDR3 spans 16 amino acids. V was shortened by 1 base and J by 0 bases, with 11 bases between the two germline ends. Germline V gene lookup returns CDR1 MGHRA and CDR2 YSYEKL. CDR3 residues: CASSQGWAASTDTQYF. The CDR3 DNA sequence: TGCGCCAGCAGCCAAGGTTGGGCAGCTAGCACAGATACGCAGTATTTT.

The CDR3 loop reads CASSRQKETQYF. The CDR3 region has the DNA TGCGCCAGCAGCCGTCAGAAAGAGACCCAGTACTTC. This chain joins TRBV5-1 and TRBJ2-5, with D hard to call. V lost 4 bases, J lost 3 bases, and 7 bases lay in between. The germline V gene encodes CDR1 SGHRS and CDR2 YFSETQ. The CDR3 extends over 12 amino acids.

A single count supports this clone. V and J are TRBV19 and TRBJ2-3, with D maybe TRBD1 (5 bases). This CDR3 has 16 amino acids. The V gene's germline CDR1 is LNHDA and CDR2 SQIVND (reference sequence). V lost 3 bases, J lost 3 bases, and 16 bases lay in between. The CDR3 loop reads CASSIGASVGTDTQYF. CDR3 DNA: TGTGCCAGTAGTATTGGGGCCTCTGTGGGGACAGATACGCAGTATTTT.

The chain has TRBV30 and TRBJ1-4; tentative D call: TRBD1 (5 bases). This CDR3 has 14 amino acids. V was clipped by 3 bases and J by 5 bases, with 13 bases between them. Germline V gene data show CDR1 as GTSNPN and CDR2 as SVGIG (reference sequence). The CDR3 here is CAWSTGAVNEKLFF. CDR3 DNA sequence: TGTGCCTGGAGCACTGGGGCGGTAAATGAAAAACTGTTTTTT.